This T cell receptor (beta chain) was obtained from a study of blood T cell repertoires in COVID-19. Between the trimmed V and J ends, which lost 0 bases and 4 bases, there was a span of 11 bases. Germline V CDR1 and CDR2: SGDLS, YYNGEE. This CDR3 has 15 amino acids. This clone is a singleton in its sample. Profiled with immunoSEQ multiplex PCR; TCRdb holds only in-frame clones, not every one. Of around 150,000 clones in the sample, around 90% were seen once. The gene calls are TRBV9 and TRBJ2-1; D is unclear. Source material: peripheral blood. The clonotype originates from a man aged 55-75 years with active or convalescent COVID-19. The CDR3 is CASSVGSRNYNEQFF. CDR3 sequence (DNA): TGTGCCAGCAGCGTAGGGTCTAGAAATTACAATGAGCAGTTCTTC.